This paragraph reports one T cell receptor beta chain. Its target is not known. The germline gives CDR1 LNHDA, CDR2 SQIVND (reference sequence). The CDR3 covers 14 residues. V lost 5 bases to trimming and J lost 2 bases; unmatched junction nucleotides: 3. The assay was immunoSEQ multiplex PCR, and TCRdb's table has in-frame clones only and misses some. The profile shows about 2.4 million clones, approximately 92% of them singletons. Division of CD4+ cells produced a CD45RA+ naive subset and a CD45RA-negative memory subset. This entry comes from a study of shared clonotypes between healthy human individuals. Findings of the study overall: Non-shared clonotypes were found to have lower generation probabilities than the clonotypes that were shared by all four of the sorted-subset donors.

The material sequenced was naive CD4+ T cells sorted from blood. The subset: CD45RA+ positively selected. The chain combines TRBV19 with TRBJ2-1; the match to TRBD1 covers 7 bases. The TCR was taken from a young man in good health. The CDR3 sequence is CASSPGTAYNEQFF. The CDR3 region has the DNA TGTGCCAGTAGTCCCGGGACAGCCTACAATGAGCAGTTCTTC.